This passage covers 32 T cell receptor beta chains from one sample sequenced in a study of blood T cell repertoires in COVID-19. The repertoire was sequenced with immunoSEQ multiplex PCR; TCRdb's copy has only in-frame clones and lacks some. The sample carries some 250,000 clones, 70% to 90% recorded once. Sample: peripheral blood. The source is a woman aged 25 to 39 with COVID-19, enrolled during active disease.

The V call is TRBV28, the J call TRBJ1-4; D remains ambiguous. Germline loops: CDR1 MDHEN, CDR2 SYDVKM. The CDR3 is 12 amino acids. V was clipped by 8 bases and J by 10 bases, with 14 bases between them. CDR3 loop: CASRQSGGKLFF. CDR3 DNA sequence: TGTGCCAGCCGCCAATCCGGAGGAAAACTGTTTTTT.

The chain carries TRBV5-5 and TRBJ2-7; D unresolved. This CDR3 has 16 amino acids. Per germline, CDR1 SGHKS and CDR2 YYEKEE (reference sequence). Trimming pared 5 bases from V and 2 bases from J, leaving 20 bases between. In DNA, the CDR3 is TGTGCCAGCAGATGGATGTGGGTTGACGCGGCCTACGAGCAGTACTTC. Protein product: CASRWMWVDAAYEQYF.

The chain carries TRBV7-2 and TRBJ2-5, with D perhaps matching TRBD2 (6 bases). Germline CDR1 SGHTA, CDR2 FQGNSA. This CDR3 contains 17 residues. V was clipped by 5 bases and J by 3 bases, with 22 bases between them. The CDR3 loop reads CASSRNQASVAKETQYF. The DNA of the CDR3 is TGTGCCAGCAGCCGGAACCAAGCTAGCGTTGCCAAAGAGACCCAGTACTTC. The whole variable domain, filled in from reference TRBV7-2 and TRBJ2-5, reads GAGVSQSPSNKVTEKGKDVELRCDPISGHTALYWYRQSLGQGLEFLIYFQGNSAPDKSGLPSDRFSAERTGGSVSTLTIQRTQQEDSAVYLCASSRNQASVAKETQYFGPGTRLLVL.

Comment on this clone: A clone one base away is much larger, so this may be a read error. The same CDR3 can be traced to other DNA sequences in this sample. The gene calls are TRBV7-6 and TRBJ1-3, with TRBD1 matching over 8 bases. The length of the CDR3 is 16 residues. Trimming cost V 4 bases and J 0 bases; bases outside gene matches: 5. CDR1 is SGHVS and CDR2 is FNYEAQ in the germline V gene. DNA of the CDR3: TGTGCCAGCAGCTCTCCGGGACAGGACTCTGGAAACACCATATATTTT. It codes for CASSSPGQDSGNTIYF.

This clone is a singleton in its sample. This chain joins TRBV29-1 and TRBJ2-1; D not certain. The V end lost 4 bases, the J end lost 0 bases, and 7 bases lay between the germline ends. CDR1 SQVTM and CDR2 ANQGSEA come from the germline V gene. The CDR3 totals 13 residues. CDR3 sequence: CSVVQVSYNEQFF. The CDR3, as DNA: TGCAGCGTTGTGCAGGTCTCCTACAATGAGCAGTTCTTC.

The chain uses TRBV6-5 and TRBJ2-3, with 7 bases fitting TRBD2. This CDR3 contains 13 residues. Germline CDR1 reads MNHEY; CDR2 reads SVGAGI. V dropped 9 bases and J dropped 4; count of bases not matched to a gene: 7. The DNA for the CDR3 is TGTGCCAGTTCGGGGGGTTCTCCAGATACGCAGTATTTT. As protein: CASSGGSPDTQYF.

This chain joins TRBV11-3 and TRBJ2-3; a weak D match, TRBD2 (7 bases). Trimming removed 0 bases from V and 8 bases from J, with 21 bases in between. The CDR3 is made up of 17 amino acids. CDR1 is SGHNT and CDR2 is YENEEA in the germline V gene. In DNA form, the CDR3 reads TGTGCCAGCAGCTTAGATACCGGGGGGCACTTCCAGGGTACGCAGTATTTT. It encodes CASSLDTGGHFQGTQYF. Together with reference TRBV11-3 and TRBJ2-3, the CDR3 gives the full variable domain: EAGVVQSPRYKIIEKKQPVAFWCNPISGHNTLYWYLQNLGQGPELLIRYENEEAVDDSQLPKDRFSAERLKGVDSTLKIQPAELGDSAVYLCASSLDTGGHFQGTQYFGPGTRLTVL.

The table lists this clone with a count of one. The rearrangement uses TRBV19 and TRBJ2-7; maybe TRBD1 (7 bases). Trimming pared 5 bases from V and 1 base from J, leaving 12 bases between. This CDR3 spans 14 amino acids. Germline CDR1 reads LNHDA; CDR2 reads SQIVND (reference sequence). CDR3 nucleotides: TGTGCCAGTAGTCCACAGGGGACTTCCTACGAGCAGTACTTC. Translation: CASSPQGTSYEQYF. Full variable domain (remainder filled in from reference TRBV19 and TRBJ2-7): DGGITQSPKYLFRKEGQNVTLSCEQNLNHDAMYWYRQDPGQGLRLIYYSQIVNDFQKGDIAEGYSVSREKKESFPLTVTSAQKNPTAFYLCASSPQGTSYEQYFGPGTRLTVT.

This chain connects TRBV10-3 to TRBJ2-1; maybe TRBD1 (5 bases). Trimming pared 0 bases from V and 3 bases from J, leaving 21 bases between. This CDR3 region has 19 residues. Germline assignment: CDR1 ENHRY and CDR2 SYGVKD. Here the CDR3 reads CAISESVRGGSIFYNEQFF. CDR3 nucleotides: TGTGCCATCAGTGAGTCTGTTAGGGGCGGCTCAATATTCTACAATGAGCAGTTCTTC.

This chain uses TRBV6-5 with TRBJ2-1; possibly TRBD2 for D (5 bases). V was shortened by 6 bases and J by 6 bases, with 12 bases between the two germline ends. This CDR3 comprises 13 residues. Germline V CDR1 and CDR2: MNHEY, SVGAGI. DNA of the CDR3: TGTGCCAGCAGACTAGGCCTTGGCAATGAGCAGTTCTTC. Translated: CASRLGLGNEQFF.

The chain uses TRBV5-4 and TRBJ1-1; 8 positions agree with TRBD1. CDR3 length: 17 residues. J gave up 5 bases and V 2 bases, and 14 bases lay outside the gene matches. Germline assignment: CDR1 SGHNT and CDR2 YYREEE (reference sequence). CDR3 DNA sequence: TGTGCCAGCAGCTTATTAGACAGGGGTACGAGAGAGACTGAAGCTTTCTTT. Encoded protein: CASSLLDRGTRETEAFF.

The chain joins TRBV7-4 to TRBJ2-3; D uncertain. V was trimmed by 2 bases and J by 3 bases, leaving 15 bases between them. The CDR3 sequence is 16 residues long. The germline CDR1 and CDR2 sequences are SGHVT and SQSDAQ. The CDR3 bases are TGTGCCAGCAGCTTAACAGACCCCTCGAGAACAGATACGCAGTATTTT. This gives the protein CASSLTDPSRTDTQYF.

The CDR3 DNA follows: TGCGCCAGCGCCCCGGGGGGCGTAGTTCCCGGGGAGCTGTTTTTT. Encoded protein: CASAPGGVVPGELFF. This sequence joins TRBV10-2 and TRBJ2-2, with a tentative D call TRBD2 (7 bases). CDR3 length: 15 amino acids. Trimming took 8 bases from V and 6 from J, leaving 19 bases between them. Germline V CDR1 and CDR2: WSHSY, SAAADI.

The chain is built from TRBV30 and TRBJ1-6; 7 bases agree with TRBD1. Germline V gene sequence: CDR1 GTSNPN, CDR2 SVGIG (reference sequence). The trim removed 4 bases at V and 19 bases at J, leaving 10 bases unmatched. The CDR3 sequence is 11 residues long. The DNA of the CDR3 is TGTGCCTGGATTCAACTAGGGACAGCTCACTTT. This encodes CAWIQLGTAHF.

The rearrangement joins TRBV5-5 to TRBJ2-1; 7 nucleotides agree with TRBD1. This CDR3 has 15 amino acids. After removal of 0 bases from V and 6 bases from J, the junction contained 6 bases not matched to a gene. Germline CDR1 and CDR2: SGHKS and YYEKEE (reference sequence). In nucleotides, the CDR3 is TGTGCCAGCAGCTTGGACCGGACAGGCAGCAATGAGCAGTTCTTC. Its protein product is CASSLDRTGSNEQFF. The variable domain in full, with the rest retrieved from reference TRBV5-5 and TRBJ2-1, is DAGVTQSPTHLIKTRGQQVTLRCSPISGHKSVSWYQQVLGQGPQFIFQYYEKEERGRGNFPDRFSARQFPNYSSELNVNALLLGDSALYLCASSLDRTGSNEQFFGPGTRLTVL.

This chain joins TRBV29-1 and TRBJ2-7, with a weak D call TRBD1 (6 bases). Trimming stripped 5 bases from V and 6 bases from J, with 17 bases between. The CDR3 loop spans 13 amino acids. Germline assignment: CDR1 SQVTM and CDR2 ANQGSEA. The CDR3 loop is CSVTSGESGEQYF. The CDR3 nucleotides read TGCAGCGTTACGTCAGGGGAATCAGGCGAGCAGTACTTC.

The rearrangement links TRBV5-1 to TRBJ1-1; tentative D call: TRBD1 (5 bases). The length of the CDR3 is 13 residues. The germline CDR1 and CDR2 sequences are SGHRS and YFSETQ. The V and J ends lost 5 bases and 4 bases respectively, with 12 bases between them. The CDR3 bases are TGCGCCAGCAGGCAGGGCCTGGTCACTGAAGCTTTCTTT. This sequence encodes CASRQGLVTEAFF.

The chain is built from TRBV4-2 and TRBJ2-2; D is perhaps TRBD1 (5 bases). The CDR3 spans 17 residues. Trimming left V 0 bases short and J 13 bases short, with 24 bases between. Germline assignment: CDR1 LGHNA and CDR2 YNFKEQ. The CDR3 DNA is TGTGCCAGCAGCCAAGACCCGGTGCGGCAGGGAATGGGTGGGCTGTTTTTT. It codes for CASSQDPVRQGMGGLFF.

V usage is TRBV6-5 and J usage is TRBJ1-1; D gene ambiguous. Trimming left V 8 bases short and J 3 bases short, with 16 bases between. The CDR3 has 14 residues. The germline CDR1 and CDR2 sequences are MNHEY and SVGAGI. DNA for the CDR3: TGTGCCAGCCGCGAGGGTATCGGGGACACTGAAGCTTTCTTT. Its translation: CASREGIGDTEAFF.

This CDR3 reads CASSYLAHYEQYF. CDR3 coding DNA: TGTGCCAGCAGTTACTTGGCCCACTACGAGCAGTACTTC. The chain carries TRBV6-2 or TRBV6-3 and TRBJ2-7; D unresolved. Per the germline V gene, CDR1 is MNHEY and CDR2 is SVGEGT. The CDR3 has 13 residues. Trimming cost V 1 base and J 3 bases, with 7 bases left between them.

This chain connects TRBV6-1 to TRBJ2-1; D is uncertain. Trimming cost V 1 base and J 2 bases, with 9 bases left between them. The CDR3 sequence is 15 residues long. Germline assignment: CDR1 MNHNS and CDR2 SASEGT. The CDR3 protein is CASSEVFYTYNEQFF. In nucleotides, the CDR3 is TGTGCCAGCAGTGAAGTATTTTACACCTACAATGAGCAGTTCTTC.

The rearrangement links TRBV4-1 to TRBJ1-2, with D possibly being TRBD1 (5 bases). CDR1 MGHRA and CDR2 YSYEKL come from the germline V gene. The CDR3 sequence is 16 residues long. V was trimmed by 0 bases and J by 1 base, leaving 12 bases between them. CDR3 coding DNA: TGCGCCAGCAGCCAAGATCCCAGGGTGGTTAACTATGGCTACACCTTC. This encodes CASSQDPRVVNYGYTF.

The CDR3 DNA is TGCGCCAGCAGCTTTAACACTCCGGGACTAGCTCAGGCCCAGTACTTC. The encoded protein is CASSFNTPGLAQAQYF. This chain connects TRBV5-1 to TRBJ2-5; the match to TRBD2 covers 9 bases. The J segment lost 9 bases and the V segment lost 2 bases, leaving 14 bases of the junction unmatched. The CDR3 contains 16 residues. Germline V gives CDR1 SGHRS, CDR2 YFSETQ.

The J gene is TRBJ2-1, the V gene TRBV21-1; the D segment call TRBD1 is taken from the table without a DNA check. TRBV21-1 is a pseudogene segment. The CDR3 is 19 residues long. Written as DNA, the CDR3 is TGTGCCAGCAGCAAATTGGTAAGGAGGACAGGCGAGGATGTATATGAGCAGTTCTTC. This sequence encodes CASSKLVRRTGEDVYEQFF.

V is TRBV6-5 and J is TRBJ2-2; 8 positions agree with TRBD1. This CDR3 comprises 16 residues. Germline V CDR1 and CDR2: MNHEY, SVGAGI. Trimming took 2 bases from V and 5 from J; bases not matched to a gene: 7. In nucleotides, the CDR3 is TGTGCCAGCAGTTACGCAGGGGGCGTGGGGACCGGGGAGCTGTTTTTT. Translating it yields CASSYAGGVGTGELFF.

The chain uses TRBV19 and TRBJ2-7, with D perhaps matching TRBD1 (6 bases). Germline loops: CDR1 LNHDA, CDR2 SQIVND (reference sequence). V was trimmed by 6 bases and J by 4 bases, leaving 19 bases between them. The CDR3 contains 15 residues. CDR3 sequence reads: CASRADRRLSYEQYF. DNA for the CDR3: TGTGCCAGTAGAGCGGACAGAAGACTTTCTTACGAGCAGTACTTC.

This clone was counted a single time. J is TRBJ1-1 and V is TRBV2; D gene ambiguous. Trimming cost V 4 bases and J 0 bases, with 18 bases left between them. The CDR3 loop spans 17 amino acids. Germline loops: CDR1 SNHLY, CDR2 FYNNEI. The CDR3 region is CASSGKAGETMNTEAFF. CDR3 in DNA: TGTGCCAGCAGTGGGAAGGCAGGCGAAACCATGAACACTGAAGCTTTCTTT.

This chain connects TRBV11-2 to TRBJ2-3; TRBD1 matches 7 bases. The CDR3 contains 14 residues. The germline V gene encodes CDR1 SGHAT and CDR2 FQNNGV. V shed 3 bases and J 5 bases; nucleotides not matched to a gene: 5. The CDR3 spells CASSLSAGGDTQYF. The CDR3 DNA reads TGTGCCAGCAGCTTGTCTGCAGGGGGAGATACGCAGTATTTT.

V is TRBV2 and J is TRBJ2-3, with 8 bases aligning to TRBD2. The CDR3 has 16 amino acids. Trimming removed 1 base from V and 2 bases from J; junction bases left unmatched: 5. Per germline, CDR1 SNHLY and CDR2 FYNNEI. This chain's CDR3 is CASSEGFGGATDTQYF. In DNA form, the CDR3 reads TGTGCCAGCAGTGAAGGTTTCGGGGGGGCCACAGATACGCAGTATTTT.

This clone has a single count. The rearrangement uses TRBV5-4 and TRBJ1-3; TRBD1 matches 7 bases. V dropped 4 bases and J dropped 4; count of bases not matched to a gene: 5. Germline CDR1 and CDR2: SGHNT and YYREEE (reference sequence). This CDR3 region has 14 residues. In DNA, the CDR3 is TGTGCCAGCAGCCCCGGGACAGCCGGAAACACCATATATTTT. As protein: CASSPGTAGNTIYF.

This sequence joins TRBV3-1 (or the pseudogene TRBV3-2) and TRBJ2-7; D gene unclear. The CDR3 length is 11 residues. The germline gives CDR1 LGHDT, CDR2 YNNKEL (reference sequence). Trimming removed 1 base at V and 5 bases at J, with 3 bases between. Here the CDR3 reads CASSQVDEQYF. Written as DNA, the CDR3 is TGTGCCAGCAGCCAAGTAGACGAGCAGTACTTC.

This clone showed up many times. In DNA form, the CDR3 reads TGTGCCAGCAGTCTTGGGGGAGGGAGCTCCTACGAGCAGTACTTC. This sequence encodes CASSLGGGSSYEQYF. The chain carries TRBV6-5 and TRBJ2-7, with 7 bases fitting TRBD2. The CDR3 totals 15 residues. Germline V gene sequence: CDR1 MNHEY, CDR2 SVGAGI. V trimming: 5 bases; J trimming: 0 bases; junction bases outside the gene matches: 7.